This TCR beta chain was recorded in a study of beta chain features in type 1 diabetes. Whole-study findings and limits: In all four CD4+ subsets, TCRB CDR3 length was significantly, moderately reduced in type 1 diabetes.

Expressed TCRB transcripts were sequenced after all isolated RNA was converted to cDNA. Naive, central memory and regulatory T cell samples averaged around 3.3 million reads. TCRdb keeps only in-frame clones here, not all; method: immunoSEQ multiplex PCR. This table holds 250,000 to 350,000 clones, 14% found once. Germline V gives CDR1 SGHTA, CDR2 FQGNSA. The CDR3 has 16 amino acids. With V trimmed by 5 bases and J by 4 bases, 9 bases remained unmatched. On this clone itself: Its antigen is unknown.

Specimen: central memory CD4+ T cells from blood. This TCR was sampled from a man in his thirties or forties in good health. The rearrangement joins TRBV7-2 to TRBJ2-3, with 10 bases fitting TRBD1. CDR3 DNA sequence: TGTGCCAGCAGCCCAACCGACAGGGGGCGAGCAGATACGCAGTATTTT. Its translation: CASSPTDRGRADTQYF.